The 28 T cell receptor beta chains below were found in one sample sequenced in a study of beta chain features in type 1 diabetes. The study's findings and limits: For Type 1 diabetes patients, all four CD4+ subsets carried TCRB CDR3s that were moderately but significantly shorter.

Every bit of the isolated RNA underwent reverse transcription, so sequencing read expressed TCRB transcripts. Profiled with immunoSEQ multiplex PCR; TCRdb holds only in-frame clones, not every one. The sample includes nearly 350,000 clones, approximately 10% of them seen just once. Their cognate antigens are unknown. The sample was central memory CD4+ T cells from blood. Receptor source: a man between 25 and 39 years old with type 1 diabetes.

The J gene is TRBJ2-3, the V gene TRBV19, with D perhaps given as TRBD1 or TRBD2 (5 bases each). The CDR3 totals 15 residues. Trimming removed 7 bases at V and 3 bases at J, with 17 bases between. The V gene's germline CDR1 is LNHDA and CDR2 SQIVND (reference sequence). Here the CDR3 DNA reads TGTGCCAGTACCCTCAAGGCAGGGAGAACAGATACGCAGTATTTT. It specifies CASTLKAGRTDTQYF.

V and J are TRBV4-3 and TRBJ2-7; the D gene is possibly TRBD2 (6 bases). V was shortened by 0 bases and J by 6 bases, with 9 bases between the two germline ends. CDR3 size: 13 residues. From germline, CDR1 is LGHNA and CDR2 YSLEER. The CDR3 DNA follows: TGCGCCAGCAGCCAAGACCGGGACTCCGAGCAGTACTTC. It specifies CASSQDRDSEQYF.

The chain employs TRBV5-1 and TRBJ2-5; 8 bases are shared with TRBD1. The CDR3 runs to 15 residues. Germline V CDR1 and CDR2: SGHRS, YFSETQ. The J segment lost 4 bases and the V segment lost 3 bases, leaving 8 bases of the junction unmatched. The DNA of the CDR3 is TGCGCCAGCAGCTCTATTCAGGGGGCTGGAGAGACCCAGTACTTC. Residues: CASSSIQGAGETQYF.

This clone was recorded at least ten times. The CDR3 DNA sequence: TGTGCCAGCACCCCCACAACAGGGAGTCAATTCGCCAATGAGCAGTTCTTC. It specifies CASTPTTGSQFANEQFF. This rearrangement joins TRBV5-6 to TRBJ2-1, with D perhaps TRBD1 (6 bases). Germline V gene lookup returns CDR1 SGHDT and CDR2 YYEEEE. Trimming took off 6 bases at V and 6 bases at J, with 25 bases between the two ends. The length of the CDR3 is 17 residues.

V usage is TRBV4-1 and J usage is TRBJ2-3, with TRBD1 matching over 8 bases. The CDR3 spans 15 residues. Germline-derived CDR1 and CDR2 are MGHRA and YSYEKL. V lost 3 bases, J lost 4 bases, and 6 bases stayed unmatched. Here the CDR3 reads CASSHPGQGADTQYF. The CDR3 DNA sequence: TGCGCCAGCAGCCACCCCGGACAGGGCGCAGATACGCAGTATTTT.

This clone was observed a handful of times. The chain combines TRBV7-2 with TRBJ1-1; possibly TRBD1 for D (5 bases). Per germline, CDR1 SGHTA and CDR2 FQGNSA. Deletions cut 5 bases from V and 8 bases from J, with 18 bases between. This CDR3 has 14 amino acids. CDR3 coding DNA: TGTGCCAGCAGCGCCGAGAGGGACGACCTAGAAGCTTTCTTT. This sequence encodes CASSAERDDLEAFF.

In its sample, this clone was seen many times. The gene calls are TRBV19 and TRBJ2-3, with 8 positions matching TRBD1. After removal of 6 bases from V and 0 bases from J, the junction contained 5 bases not matched to a gene. In germline, CDR1 is LNHDA, CDR2 SQIVND (reference sequence). The CDR3 runs 15 residues. In nucleotides, the CDR3 is TGTGCCAGTAGGGACAGGGCACAGAGCACAGATACGCAGTATTTT. It encodes CASRDRAQSTDTQYF. The full variable domain, completed using reference TRBV19 and TRBJ2-3, is DGGITQSPKYLFRKEGQNVTLSCEQNLNHDAMYWYRQDPGQGLRLIYYSQIVNDFQKGDIAEGYSVSREKKESFPLTVTSAQKNPTAFYLCASRDRAQSTDTQYFGPGTRLTVL.

The gene calls are TRBV6-5 and TRBJ2-1; no clear D gene. The CDR3 runs to 13 residues. The V and J ends lost 0 bases and 9 bases respectively, with 9 bases between them. Germline V gives CDR1 MNHEY, CDR2 SVGAGI. The CDR3 DNA reads as TGTGCCAGCAGTTACTCGAGACCGGGTGAGCAGTTCTTC. It translates to CASSYSRPGEQFF.

The rearrangement uses TRBV28 and TRBJ1-5; D perhaps matches TRBD1 (6 bases). The CDR3 spans 13 residues. Germline V gene data show CDR1 as MDHEN and CDR2 as SYDVKM. V shed 7 bases and J shed 6 bases, with 13 bases lying between them. The CDR3 here is CASKGGEVQPQHF. DNA for the CDR3: TGTGCCAGCAAGGGGGGTGAGGTTCAGCCCCAGCATTTT.

This clone was observed a handful of times. The J gene is TRBJ1-2, the V gene TRBV29-1; D is unclear. In germline, CDR1 is SQVTM, CDR2 ANQGSEA. The ends were cut back, 7 bases at V and 6 bases at J, with 12 bases in the middle. The CDR3 runs 11 residues. In DNA form, the CDR3 reads TGCAGCGCTCTCGCTTCCAATGGCTACACCTTC. Its translation is CSALASNGYTF.

V and J are TRBV10-3 and TRBJ1-6; 8 bases fit TRBD1. The CDR3 extends over 16 amino acids. Germline loops: CDR1 ENHRY, CDR2 SYGVKD. J lost 9 bases, V lost 0 bases, and 7 bases had no gene match. The CDR3, as DNA: TGTGCCATCAGTGAGTCCGGGACAGGAGGAAGTTCACCCCTCCACTTT. Protein product: CAISESGTGGSSPLHF.

This clone was counted between two and nine times. V is TRBV10-3 and J is TRBJ2-4; D might be TRBD1 or TRBD2, each matching 5 bases. Trimming took 3 bases from V and 8 from J, leaving 17 bases between them. This CDR3 spans 15 amino acids. Germline V gene lookup returns CDR1 ENHRY and CDR2 SYGVKD. This CDR3 reads CAISDSRGSSDIQYF. The CDR3 region has the DNA TGTGCCATCAGTGACTCACGGGGCTCCTCCGACATTCAGTACTTC.

V gene TRBV28 combines with J gene TRBJ2-1; 8 bases are a match to TRBD2. This CDR3 contains 15 residues. CDR1 and CDR2 (germline): MDHEN, SYDVKM. Trimming cost V 8 bases and J 6 bases; bases outside gene matches: 12. DNA for the CDR3: TGTGCCAGCCATGGGCGGACTAGCCGCCCCAATGAGCAGTTCTTC. The encoded protein is CASHGRTSRPNEQFF. The full variable domain, with the rest looked up from reference TRBV28 and TRBJ2-1, is DVKVTQSSRYLVKRTGEKVFLECVQDMDHENMFWYRQDPGLGLRLIYFSYDVKMKEKGDIPEGYSVSREKKERFSLILESASTNQTSMYLCASHGRTSRPNEQFFGPGTRLTVL.

The V and J genes are TRBV6-6 and TRBJ1-1, with 7 bases aligning to TRBD1. CDR3 length: 15 amino acids. V was clipped by 6 bases and J by 1 base; unmatched bases: 8. Germline V CDR1 and CDR2: MNHNY, SVGAGI (reference sequence). The CDR3 spells CASRMTGQKNTEAFF. The CDR3 DNA is TGTGCCAGCAGGATGACGGGACAGAAGAACACTGAAGCTTTCTTT.

This clone was detected only a few times. The chain uses TRBV6-5 and TRBJ1-6, with 8 positions matching TRBD1. Trimming removed 5 bases from V and 8 bases from J; junction bases left unmatched: 2. Per the germline V gene, CDR1 is MNHEY and CDR2 is SVGAGI. This CDR3 has 13 amino acids. CDR3 residues: CASSGQGDSPLHF. The CDR3 bases are TGTGCCAGCAGTGGACAGGGAGATTCACCCCTCCACTTT.

This clone was detected many times. The chain uses TRBV10-2 and TRBJ1-4; D gene ambiguous. The CDR3 spans 14 residues. Looked up from germline, CDR1 is WSHSY and CDR2 is SAAADI. V lost 3 bases to trimming and J lost 8 bases, with 13 bases between them. CDR3 DNA: TGCGCCAGCAGTGAAGACAATCGTCCGGAAAAACTGTTTTTT. This encodes CASSEDNRPEKLFF.

This clone was detected only a few times. The J gene is TRBJ2-5, the V gene TRBV4-3, with 11 bases fitting TRBD2. The trim removed 2 bases at V and 4 bases at J, leaving 3 bases unmatched. CDR1 and CDR2 from the germline V gene are LGHNA and YSLEER. This CDR3 has 15 residues. CDR3 loop: CASSQSSGGPETQYF. The CDR3 DNA sequence: TGCGCCAGCAGCCAATCTAGCGGGGGGCCAGAGACCCAGTACTTC.

The chain joins TRBV7-9 to TRBJ2-2, with D hard to call. Deletions cut 4 bases from V and 6 bases from J, with 3 bases between. The CDR3 runs to 11 residues. Per the germline V gene, CDR1 is SEHNR and CDR2 is FQNEAQ (reference sequence). CDR3 in amino acids: CASSSSGELFF. For the CDR3, the DNA is TGTGCCAGCAGCTCCTCCGGGGAGCTGTTTTTT.

This clone was counted between two and nine times. The chain recombines TRBV11-2 with TRBJ2-5, with D tentatively TRBD1 (6 bases). This CDR3 comprises 13 residues. Trimming shortened V by 5 bases and J by 3 bases, and 10 bases separated the two germline ends. In germline, CDR1 is SGHAT, CDR2 FQNNGV. The CDR3 is CASSAGQKETQYF. The CDR3 DNA sequence: TGTGCCAGCAGCGCCGGACAGAAAGAGACCCAGTACTTC.

The chain carries TRBV7-9 and TRBJ2-4; 8 bases are a match to TRBD1. Germline lookup yields CDR1 SEHNR and CDR2 FQNEAQ (reference sequence). The CDR3 contains 18 residues. The ends lost 5 bases at V and 0 bases at J; junction bases unmatched: 12. CDR3 sequence reads: CASSHFGQGGLAKNIQYF. CDR3 bases: TGTGCCAGCAGCCACTTCGGACAGGGTGGATTAGCCAAAAACATTCAGTACTTC.

This chain connects TRBV28 to TRBJ1-3; the D is unclear. This CDR3 region has 13 residues. V lost 6 bases and J 6 bases, leaving 12 bases between the germline ends. Germline V gives CDR1 MDHEN, CDR2 SYDVKM. CDR3 sequence reads: CASSHPPLNTIYF. CDR3 DNA: TGTGCCAGCAGCCATCCCCCCTTAAACACCATATATTTT.

The chain combines TRBV6-5 with TRBJ2-3; TRBD1 might be the D (6 bases). V was trimmed by 5 bases and J by 5 bases, leaving 14 bases between them. There are 14 residues in the CDR3. Germline CDR1 is MNHEY and CDR2 is SVGAGI. CDR3 protein: CASSRQDLGDTQYF. The CDR3 nucleotides read TGTGCCAGCAGTCGACAGGATCTCGGAGATACGCAGTATTTT.

This sequence joins TRBV5-1 and TRBJ2-7; D may be TRBD1 or TRBD2 (6 bases each). The CDR3 has 16 residues. The V end was cut by 3 bases, the J end by 2 bases, with 18 bases between. Germline CDR1 is SGHRS and CDR2 is YFSETQ. CDR3 nucleotides: TGCGCCAGCAGCTGGGGGCTGACTAGTCGGGCCTACGAGCAGTACTTC. It encodes CASSWGLTSRAYEQYF. The full variable domain, completed using reference TRBV5-1 and TRBJ2-7, is KAGVTQTPRYLIKTRGQQVTLSCSPISGHRSVSWYQQTPGQGLQFLFEYFSETQRNKGNFPGRFSGRQFSNSRSEMNVSTLELGDSALYLCASSWGLTSRAYEQYFGPGTRLTVT.

The chain is built from TRBV6-5 and TRBJ2-7; 12 bases map to TRBD2. CDR3 length: 14 residues. Germline V lookup: CDR1 MNHEY, CDR2 SVGAGI. Germline trimming cut 5 bases from V and 5 bases from J; bases unmatched to any gene: 4. DNA of the CDR3: TGTGCCAGCAGTACTAGCGGGGGGTCCCACGAGCAGTACTTC. Residues: CASSTSGGSHEQYF.

The chain links TRBV6-5 to TRBJ1-1; D perhaps matches TRBD1 (5 bases). Trimming took 2 bases from V and 1 from J, leaving 11 bases between them. The CDR3 runs 15 residues. Per the germline V gene, CDR1 is MNHEY and CDR2 is SVGAGI. DNA of the CDR3: TGTGCCAGCAGTTACGCCCCTGACAGGAACACTGAAGCTTTCTTT. Residues: CASSYAPDRNTEAFF.

This clone was detected a few times. This rearrangement joins TRBV4-3 to TRBJ2-6; no firm D call. The CDR3 is made up of 16 amino acids. V was shortened by 4 bases and J by 1 base, with 11 bases between the two germline ends. Per the germline V gene, CDR1 is LGHNA and CDR2 is YSLEER. CDR3 amino acids: CASSLETPSGANVLTF. The DNA for the CDR3 is TGCGCCAGCAGCCTAGAGACACCGTCTGGGGCCAACGTCCTGACTTTC.

CDR3 sequence (DNA): TGCAGCGCCGGACTTTCGCAGGGCGGCGAGCAGTACTTC. Encoded protein: CSAGLSQGGEQYF. This chain uses TRBV29-1 with TRBJ2-7, with D perhaps TRBD1 or TRBD2 (5 bases each). Germline values: CDR1 SQVTM, CDR2 ANQGSEA. The V and J ends lost 7 bases and 6 bases respectively, with 19 bases between them. CDR3 size: 13 residues.

V gene TRBV18 combines with J gene TRBJ2-3; D gene ambiguous. V lost 3 bases to trimming and J lost 6 bases, with 10 bases between them. In germline, CDR1 is KGHSH, CDR2 LQKENI. This CDR3 contains 13 residues. The CDR3 protein is CASSPNAADTQYF. Here the CDR3 DNA reads TGTGCCAGCTCACCGAATGCCGCGGATACGCAGTATTTT.